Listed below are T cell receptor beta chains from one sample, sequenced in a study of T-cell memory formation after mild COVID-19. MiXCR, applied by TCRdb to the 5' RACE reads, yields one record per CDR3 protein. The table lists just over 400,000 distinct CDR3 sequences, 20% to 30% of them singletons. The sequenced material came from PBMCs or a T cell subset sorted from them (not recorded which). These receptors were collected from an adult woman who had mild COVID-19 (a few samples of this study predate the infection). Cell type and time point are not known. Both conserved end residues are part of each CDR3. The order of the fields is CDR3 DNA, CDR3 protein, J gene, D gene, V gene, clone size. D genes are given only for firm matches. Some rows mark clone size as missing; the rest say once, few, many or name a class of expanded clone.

TGTGCCAGCAGCTTGACGGGACACGGGAACACTGAAGCTTTCTTT,CASSLTGHGNTEAFF,TRBJ1-1,.,TRBV5-6,.
TGTGCCAGCAGCGAAGGTCTAGCGGGGGTCACAGATACGCAGTATTTT,CASSEGLAGVTDTQYF,TRBJ2-3,TRBD2,TRBV2,.
TGTGCCAGCAGCCCGCTTGTGTGGGGACAGGGAGAGACCCAGTACTTC,CASSPLVWGQGETQYF,TRBJ2-5,TRBD1,TRBV12-3/TRBV12-4,few
TGTGCCAGCAGCTTGGGGTTTAAGGGAGTTAGCACAGATACGCAGTATTTT,CASSLGFKGVSTDTQYF,TRBJ2-3,.,TRBV7-3,.
TGTGCCAGCAGAGAGGGCCTCACAGATACGCAGTATTTT,CASREGLTDTQYF,TRBJ2-3,.,TRBV2,few
TGTGCCACCAGTTCTACAATCTCGAGCTCCTACAATGAGCAGTTCTTC,CATSSTISSSYNEQFF,TRBJ2-1,.,TRBV24-1,few
TGTGCCAGCAGTCTGTCGGGACAGGGGTCCTATGGCTACACCTTC,CASSLSGQGSYGYTF,TRBJ1-2,TRBD1,TRBV12-3/TRBV12-4,.
TGTGCCAGCAGCATAACTGGGACAGCCTACGAGCAGTACTTC,CASSITGTAYEQYF,TRBJ2-7,TRBD1,TRBV11-2,few
TGCAGTGCTATTTACGTGAAAAACATTCAGTACTTC,CSAIYVKNIQYF,TRBJ2-4,.,TRBV20-1,few
TGTGCCAGCAGAATAGCGGGGCCCCGGGAGACCCAGTACTTC,CASRIAGPRETQYF,TRBJ2-5,TRBD2,TRBV6-5,few
TGCGCCAGCACCGTGGGACAGGGCGTTAATGAAGCTTTCTTT,CASTVGQGVNEAFF,TRBJ1-1,TRBD1,TRBV5-1,.
TGCAGTGCTGCCCGACTAGCGGACCACAATGAGCAGTTCTTC,CSAARLADHNEQFF,TRBJ2-1,TRBD2,TRBV20-1,.
TGTGCCAGCAGTTACGATCCCCAGCCCCAGCATTTT,CASSYDPQPQHF,TRBJ1-5,.,TRBV6-2/TRBV6-3,few
TGTGCCAGCAGTTTTCTCGAGGGAACCGGGGAGCTGTTTTTT,CASSFLEGTGELFF,TRBJ2-2,.,TRBV27,few
TGTGCCAGCAGTTCCGGGTCACAGGGTACCAACGTCCTGACTTTC,CASSSGSQGTNVLTF,TRBJ2-6,.,TRBV28,.
TGCAGTGCTAGAGATCATATTAGGCTAGCGGCCTACGAGCAGTACTTC,CSARDHIRLAAYEQYF,TRBJ2-7,TRBD2,TRBV20-1,.
TGTGCCAGCAGCTTCGCGGGAGGGGCCTACAATGAGCAGTTCTTC,CASSFAGGAYNEQFF,TRBJ2-1,TRBD2,TRBV7-2,.
TGTGCCAGCAGCGACAACCGGGACAGGGGAACAGATACGCAGTATTTT,CASSDNRDRGTDTQYF,TRBJ2-3,TRBD1,TRBV9,few
TGTGCCAGCAGCTTAATGGGGGGACTAGCAGTCACCGCAGATACGCAGTATTTT,CASSLMGGLAVTADTQYF,TRBJ2-3,TRBD2,TRBV7-3,few
TGTGCCAGCAGCTGGGAAACGGGACAGGGTATCGAGCAGTACTTC,CASSWETGQGIEQYF,TRBJ2-7,TRBD1,TRBV7-9,.
TGTGCCACCAGCAGTTTCACGGAGGATACGCAGTATTTT,CATSSFTEDTQYF,TRBJ2-3,.,TRBV15,.
TGTGCCAGCAGCGGGGACGCGGACGCCAGGGAGACCCAGTACTTC,CASSGDADARETQYF,TRBJ2-5,.,TRBV9,few
TGTGCCTCGGGCGTGGGCTCAGGCGAGCAGTACTTC,CASGVGSGEQYF,TRBJ2-7,.,TRBV30,.
TGTGCCAGCAGCGGAACTAGGGGCTATACTGAAGCTTTCTTT,CASSGTRGYTEAFF,TRBJ1-1,.,TRBV7-8,few
TGCAGTGCCGATGCAGGGGAAGGATCCTACGAGCAGTACTTC,CSADAGEGSYEQYF,TRBJ2-7,.,TRBV20-1,few
TGTGCCACCAGTGATGGGGACACGAACACCGGGGAGCTGTTTTTT,CATSDGDTNTGELFF,TRBJ2-2,.,TRBV24-1,.
TGTGCCAGCAGCTCCGGACTAGCGGGAGACATTCAGTACTTC,CASSSGLAGDIQYF,TRBJ2-4,TRBD2,TRBV7-6,.
TGTGCCAGCAGTGCGGACCGGGACACCGTTAACTATGGCTACACCTTC,CASSADRDTVNYGYTF,TRBJ1-2,.,TRBV7-2,.
TGTGCCATCTCAGGGACAGGGGCCGAAAAACTGTTTTTT,CAISGTGAEKLFF,TRBJ1-4,TRBD1,TRBV10-3,.
TGTGCCAGCAGTTACTCGATCGGGGGCAACACTGAAGCTTTCTTT,CASSYSIGGNTEAFF,TRBJ1-1,.,TRBV6-6,.
TGTGCCAGCAGTTACTCTTCTAGCGGGGGCACAGATACGCAGTATTTT,CASSYSSSGGTDTQYF,TRBJ2-3,TRBD2,TRBV6-6,.
TGTGCCAGCAGCTCACCCTGGGACAAAGGTACGCAGTATTTT,CASSSPWDKGTQYF,TRBJ2-3,.,TRBV5-4,few
TGTGCCACCAGCAGACACCCCCCCGGGGAGCTGTTTTTT,CATSRHPPGELFF,TRBJ2-2,.,TRBV15,.
TGTGCTAGCAGCTCTGGGGGGTACAATGAGCAGTTCTTC,CASSSGGYNEQFF,TRBJ2-1,.,TRBV7-7,many
TGTGCCACCGAACACAATGAGCAGTTCTTC,CATEHNEQFF,TRBJ2-1,.,TRBV25-1,.
TGCAGCGCCGCCCGGGCCCTAAGCTCCTACGAGCAGTACTTC,CSAARALSSYEQYF,TRBJ2-7,.,TRBV29-1,.
TGTGCCAGCACCCTAAACAAAAACACCATATATTTT,CASTLNKNTIYF,TRBJ1-3,.,TRBV12-3/TRBV12-4,.
TGCGCCAGCAGCCAAGTTGGGACAGGGGAAAACTATGGCTACACCTTC,CASSQVGTGENYGYTF,TRBJ1-2,TRBD1,TRBV4-1,.
TGTGCCAGCATCTTTCTAGGGGTGGACAATGAGCAGTTCTTC,CASIFLGVDNEQFF,TRBJ2-1,.,TRBV7-8,few
TGTGCCAGCAGTGAATTAGTGGGACAGCTCTCCCTAGCCAAAAACATTCAGTACTTC,CASSELVGQLSLAKNIQYF,TRBJ2-4,TRBD1,TRBV2,.
TGTGCCAGCAGTGAAATCCGGACTAGCGGGGGTAGGGAGACCCAGTACTTC,CASSEIRTSGGRETQYF,TRBJ2-5,TRBD2,TRBV2,.
TGTGCCAGCAGCCAACAGGCTCGGACGTCTAGCAATCAGCCCCAGCATTTT,CASSQQARTSSNQPQHF,TRBJ1-5,.,TRBV7-2,.
TGCAGCGTTGGAGACAGTCTTGGCTATGGCTACACCTTC,CSVGDSLGYGYTF,TRBJ1-2,.,TRBV29-1,.
TGTGCCAGCAGCGCCTGGGACAGCCCCTACGAGCAGTACTTC,CASSAWDSPYEQYF,TRBJ2-7,TRBD1,TRBV9,.
TGTGCCAGCAGTTACCCGACAGGGGAACGGGCTAATGAAAAACTGTTTTTT,CASSYPTGERANEKLFF,TRBJ1-4,TRBD1,TRBV6-6,.
TGCAGCGCTGGGACAGGGAACACTGAAGCTTTCTTT,CSAGTGNTEAFF,TRBJ1-1,TRBD1,TRBV29-1,.
TGTGCCTGGAGTACCACAGGGGCGTATGGCTACACCTTC,CAWSTTGAYGYTF,TRBJ1-2,TRBD1,TRBV30,few
TGTGCCAGCAGCTTGAGGGGTTTCACAGATACGCAGTATTTT,CASSLRGFTDTQYF,TRBJ2-3,.,TRBV7-9,many
TGCGCCAGCCGAGACAGGGGGCTTGAGTACACTGAAGCTTTCTTT,CASRDRGLEYTEAFF,TRBJ1-1,TRBD1,TRBV5-1,.
TGTGCCAGCAGCATCTCGGGATGGGGCGGCGAGCAGTACTTC,CASSISGWGGEQYF,TRBJ2-7,.,TRBV13,.
TGTGCCAGCACAGGACAGACCAATGAGCAGTTCTTC,CASTGQTNEQFF,TRBJ2-1,.,TRBV2,few
TGCGCCAGCAGCAAGGGACAGGGGAAAGGCTACACCTTC,CASSKGQGKGYTF,TRBJ1-2,TRBD1,TRBV5-1,few
TGTGCCAGCTCACCACGGGCAGACGGAAACACCATATATTTT,CASSPRADGNTIYF,TRBJ1-3,.,TRBV18,many
TGCGCCAGCAGCCCCCTCGTCGGTAGCGACGAGCAGTACTTC,CASSPLVGSDEQYF,TRBJ2-7,.,TRBV5-1,few
TGTGCCAGCAGTGGGGGGGTTAACCAGCCCCAGCATTTT,CASSGGVNQPQHF,TRBJ1-5,.,TRBV2,.
TGTGCCAGCAGCCCCGCTAGCGGGGGTGCAGATACGCAGTATTTT,CASSPASGGADTQYF,TRBJ2-3,TRBD2,TRBV5-4,.
TGTGCCAGCAGCTTCAAGAGGGCTAGCGGGAGTTACCACGGGGAGCTGTTTTTT,CASSFKRASGSYHGELFF,TRBJ2-2,TRBD2,TRBV7-2,.
TGTGCCACCAGTGATCTCAGGGGGGCGAATGAGCAGTTCTTC,CATSDLRGANEQFF,TRBJ2-1,.,TRBV24-1,few
TGTGCCAGCAGTTTTGGAGGCTCACTAGGCTACGAGCAGTACTTC,CASSFGGSLGYEQYF,TRBJ2-7,.,TRBV12-3/TRBV12-4,few